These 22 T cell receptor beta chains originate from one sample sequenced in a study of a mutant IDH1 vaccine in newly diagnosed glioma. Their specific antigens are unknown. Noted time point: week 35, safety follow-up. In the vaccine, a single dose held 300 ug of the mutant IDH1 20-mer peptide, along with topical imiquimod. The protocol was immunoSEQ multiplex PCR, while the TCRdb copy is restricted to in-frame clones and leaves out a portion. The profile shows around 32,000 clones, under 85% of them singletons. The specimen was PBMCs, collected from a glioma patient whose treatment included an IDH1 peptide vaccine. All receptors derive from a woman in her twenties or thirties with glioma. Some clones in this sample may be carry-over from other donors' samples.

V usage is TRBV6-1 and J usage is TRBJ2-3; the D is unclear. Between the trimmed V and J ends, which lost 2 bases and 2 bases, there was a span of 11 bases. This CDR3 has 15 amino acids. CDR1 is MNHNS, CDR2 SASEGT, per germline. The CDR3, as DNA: TGTGCCAGCAGTGAAAGGTGGGATCCCACAGATACGCAGTATTTT. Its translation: CASSERWDPTDTQYF.

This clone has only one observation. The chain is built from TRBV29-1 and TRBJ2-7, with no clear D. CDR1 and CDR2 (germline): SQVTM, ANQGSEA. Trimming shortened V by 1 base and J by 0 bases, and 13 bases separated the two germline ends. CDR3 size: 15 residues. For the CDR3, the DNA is TGCAGCGTTGAAGGGAAAGGACCGAGCTCCTACGAGCAGTACTTC. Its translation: CSVEGKGPSSYEQYF.

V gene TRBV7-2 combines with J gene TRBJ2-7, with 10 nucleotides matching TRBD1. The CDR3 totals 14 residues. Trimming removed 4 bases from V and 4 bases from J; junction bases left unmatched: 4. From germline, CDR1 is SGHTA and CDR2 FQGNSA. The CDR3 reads CASSSGTGVYEQYF. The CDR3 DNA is TGTGCCAGCAGCTCCGGGACAGGGGTATACGAGCAGTACTTC.

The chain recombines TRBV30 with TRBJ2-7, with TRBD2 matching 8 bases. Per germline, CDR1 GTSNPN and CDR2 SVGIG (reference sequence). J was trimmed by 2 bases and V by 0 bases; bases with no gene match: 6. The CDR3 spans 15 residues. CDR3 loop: CAWSVGGTRAYEQYF. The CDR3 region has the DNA TGTGCCTGGAGTGTAGGAGGGACTAGGGCCTACGAGCAGTACTTC.

The CDR3 coding sequence is TGCGCCAGCAGCCAATCCAACTGGGCCTTAGCTAACTATGGCTACACCTTC. Residues: CASSQSNWALANYGYTF. The chain employs TRBV4-1 and TRBJ1-2; D remains unclear. The CDR3 length is 17 residues. Per the germline V gene, CDR1 is MGHRA and CDR2 is YSYEKL. V lost 2 bases and J 0 bases, leaving 16 bases between the germline ends.

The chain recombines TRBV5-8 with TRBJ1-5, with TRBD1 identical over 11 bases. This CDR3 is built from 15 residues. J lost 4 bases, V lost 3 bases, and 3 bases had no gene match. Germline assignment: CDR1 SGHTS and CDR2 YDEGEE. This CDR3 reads CASSYGQGANQPQHF. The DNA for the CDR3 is TGTGCCAGCAGCTACGGACAGGGGGCAAATCAGCCCCAGCATTTT.

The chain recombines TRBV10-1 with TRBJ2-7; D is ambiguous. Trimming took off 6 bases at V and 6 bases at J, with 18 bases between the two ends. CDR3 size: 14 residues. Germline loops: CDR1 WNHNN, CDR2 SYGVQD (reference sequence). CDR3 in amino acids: CASSRASSDSEQYF. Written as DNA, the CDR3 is TGCGCCAGCAGCCGAGCCTCCTCGGATAGCGAGCAGTACTTC.

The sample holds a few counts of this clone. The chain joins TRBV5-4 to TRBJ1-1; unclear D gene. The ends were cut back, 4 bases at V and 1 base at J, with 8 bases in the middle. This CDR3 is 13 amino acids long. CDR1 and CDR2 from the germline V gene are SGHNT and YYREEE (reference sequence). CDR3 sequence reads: CASSEGKNTEAFF. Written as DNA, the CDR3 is TGTGCCAGCAGCGAAGGGAAGAACACTGAAGCTTTCTTT. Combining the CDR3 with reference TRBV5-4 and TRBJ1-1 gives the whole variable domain ETGVTQSPTHLIKTRGQQVTLRCSSQSGHNTVSWYQQALGQGPQFIFQYYREEENGRGNFPPRFSGLQFPNYSSELNVNALELDDSALYLCASSEGKNTEAFFGQGTRLTVV.

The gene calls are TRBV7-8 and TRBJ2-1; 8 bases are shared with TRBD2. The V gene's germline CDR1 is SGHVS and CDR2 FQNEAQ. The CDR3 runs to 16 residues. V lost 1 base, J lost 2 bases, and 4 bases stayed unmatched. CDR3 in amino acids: CASSLERLAPYNEQFF. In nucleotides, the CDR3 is TGTGCCAGCAGCTTAGAGAGACTAGCGCCCTACAATGAGCAGTTCTTC. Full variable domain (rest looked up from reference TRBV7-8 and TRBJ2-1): GAGVSQSPRYKVAKRGQDVALRCDPISGHVSLFWYQQALGQGPEFLTYFQNEAQLDKSGLPSDRFFAERPEGSVSTLKIQRTQQEDSAVYLCASSLERLAPYNEQFFGPGTRLTVL.

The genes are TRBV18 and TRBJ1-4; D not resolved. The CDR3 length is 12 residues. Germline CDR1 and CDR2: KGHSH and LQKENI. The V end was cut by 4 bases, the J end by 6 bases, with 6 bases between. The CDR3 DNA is TGTGCCAGCTCACGATCATATGAAAAACTGTTTTTT. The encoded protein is CASSRSYEKLFF.

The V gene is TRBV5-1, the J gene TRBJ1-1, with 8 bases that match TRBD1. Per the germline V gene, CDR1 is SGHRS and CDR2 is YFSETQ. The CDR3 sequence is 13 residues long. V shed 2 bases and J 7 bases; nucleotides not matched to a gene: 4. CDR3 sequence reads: CASSFGTGYEAFF. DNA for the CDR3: TGCGCCAGCAGCTTTGGGACAGGCTATGAAGCTTTCTTT.

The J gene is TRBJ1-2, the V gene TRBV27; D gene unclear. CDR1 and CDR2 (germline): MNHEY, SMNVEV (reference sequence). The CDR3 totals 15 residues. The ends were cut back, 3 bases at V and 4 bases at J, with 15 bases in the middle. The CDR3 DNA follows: TGTGCCAGCAGTTTGTCCTTCTCCTACTCCTATGGCTACACCTTC. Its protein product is CASSLSFSYSYGYTF.

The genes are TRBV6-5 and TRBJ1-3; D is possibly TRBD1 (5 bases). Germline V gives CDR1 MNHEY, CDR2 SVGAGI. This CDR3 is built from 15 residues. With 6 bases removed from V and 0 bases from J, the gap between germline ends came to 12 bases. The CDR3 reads CASRADRLSGNTIYF. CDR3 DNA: TGTGCCAGCAGGGCCGACAGACTCTCTGGAAACACCATATATTTT.

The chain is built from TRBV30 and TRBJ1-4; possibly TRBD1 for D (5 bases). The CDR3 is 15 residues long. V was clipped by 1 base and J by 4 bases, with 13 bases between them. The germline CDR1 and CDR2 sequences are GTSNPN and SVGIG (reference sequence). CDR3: CAWSGLGADNEKLFF. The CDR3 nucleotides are TGTGCCTGGAGTGGCCTCGGGGCAGATAATGAAAAACTGTTTTTT.

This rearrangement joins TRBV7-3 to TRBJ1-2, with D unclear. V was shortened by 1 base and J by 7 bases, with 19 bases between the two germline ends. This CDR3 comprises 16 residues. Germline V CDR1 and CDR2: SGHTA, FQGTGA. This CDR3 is CASSLSGVEGGGGYTF. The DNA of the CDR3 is TGTGCCAGCAGCTTAAGTGGAGTGGAGGGAGGAGGTGGCTACACCTTC.

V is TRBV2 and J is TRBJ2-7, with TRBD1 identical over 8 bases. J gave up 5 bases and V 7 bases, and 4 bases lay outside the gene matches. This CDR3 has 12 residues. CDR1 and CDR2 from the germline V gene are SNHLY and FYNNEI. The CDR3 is CASKQGGHEQYF. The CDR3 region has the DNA TGTGCCAGCAAACAGGGGGGCCACGAGCAGTACTTC.

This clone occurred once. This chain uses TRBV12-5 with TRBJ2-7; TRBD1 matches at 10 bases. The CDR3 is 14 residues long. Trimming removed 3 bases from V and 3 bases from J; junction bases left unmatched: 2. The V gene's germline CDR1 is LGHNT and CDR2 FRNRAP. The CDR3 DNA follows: TGTGCTAGTGGTTTTGGGACAGGGGTCTACGAGCAGTACTTC. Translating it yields CASGFGTGVYEQYF.

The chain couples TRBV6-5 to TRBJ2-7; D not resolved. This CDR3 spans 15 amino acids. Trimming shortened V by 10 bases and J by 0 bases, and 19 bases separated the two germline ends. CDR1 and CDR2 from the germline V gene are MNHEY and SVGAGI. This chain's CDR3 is CANRPRLPPSYEQYF. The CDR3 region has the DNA TGTGCCAACCGTCCAAGACTTCCGCCCTCCTACGAGCAGTACTTC.

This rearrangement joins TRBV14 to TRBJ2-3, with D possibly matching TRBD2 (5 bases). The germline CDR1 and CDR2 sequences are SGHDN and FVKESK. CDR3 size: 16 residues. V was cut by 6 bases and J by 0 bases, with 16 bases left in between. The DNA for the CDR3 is TGTGCCAGCAGTCAATTGGACTGGGCTAGCACAGATACGCAGTATTTT. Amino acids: CASSQLDWASTDTQYF. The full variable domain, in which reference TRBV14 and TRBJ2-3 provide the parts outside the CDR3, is EAGVTQFPSHSVIEKGQTVTLRCDPISGHDNLYWYRRVMGKEIKFLLHFVKESKQDESGMPNNRFLAERTGGTYSTLKVQPAELEDSGVYFCASSQLDWASTDTQYFGPGTRLTVL.

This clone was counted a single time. CDR3 sequence reads: CASRADTAYNEQFF. CDR3 coding DNA: TGTGCCAGCAGGGCGGACACGGCCTACAATGAGCAGTTCTTC. The gene calls are TRBV7-9 and TRBJ2-1; the D gene is possibly TRBD1 (5 bases). Germline V gene sequence: CDR1 SEHNR, CDR2 FQNEAQ (reference sequence). CDR3 length: 14 amino acids. Between the trimmed V and J ends, which lost 6 bases and 2 bases, there was a span of 11 bases.

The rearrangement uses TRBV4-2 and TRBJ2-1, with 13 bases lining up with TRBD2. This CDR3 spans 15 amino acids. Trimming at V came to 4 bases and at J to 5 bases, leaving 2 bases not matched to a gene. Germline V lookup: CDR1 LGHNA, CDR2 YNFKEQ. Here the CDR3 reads CASSLGTSGNNEQFF. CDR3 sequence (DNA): TGTGCCAGCAGCCTAGGGACTAGCGGGAACAATGAGCAGTTCTTC.

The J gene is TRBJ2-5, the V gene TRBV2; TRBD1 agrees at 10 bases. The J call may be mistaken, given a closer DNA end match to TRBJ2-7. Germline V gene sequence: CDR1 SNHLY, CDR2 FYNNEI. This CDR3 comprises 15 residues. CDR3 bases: TGTGCCAGCAGGTATGGGACAGGGGAAGTCTACGAGCAGTACTTC. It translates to CASRYGTGEVYEQYF.